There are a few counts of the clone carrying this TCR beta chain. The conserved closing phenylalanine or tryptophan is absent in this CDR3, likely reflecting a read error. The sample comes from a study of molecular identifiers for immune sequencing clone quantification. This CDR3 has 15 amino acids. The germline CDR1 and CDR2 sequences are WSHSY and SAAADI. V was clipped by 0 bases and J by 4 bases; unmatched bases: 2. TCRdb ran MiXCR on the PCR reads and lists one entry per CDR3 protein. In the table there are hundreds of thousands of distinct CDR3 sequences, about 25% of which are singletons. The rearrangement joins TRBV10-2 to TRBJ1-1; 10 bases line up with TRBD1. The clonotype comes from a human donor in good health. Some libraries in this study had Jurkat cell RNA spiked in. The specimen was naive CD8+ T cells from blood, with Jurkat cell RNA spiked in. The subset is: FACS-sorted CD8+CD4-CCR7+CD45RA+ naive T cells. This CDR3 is CASSESGTGVTEAFL. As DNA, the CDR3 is TGCGCCAGCAGTGAGTCCGGGACAGGGGTCACTGAAGCTTTCCTT.